One T cell receptor (beta chain) is described in this entry. Its antigen is undetermined. This sample is part of a study of T cell responses to AZD1222 COVID-19 vaccine. Generated by immunoSEQ multiplex PCR, the TCRdb table keeps only in-frame clones and is missing some. This table holds over 85,000 clones, 80% to 90% found once. Overall study findings and caveats: An increase in Spike-specific TCR breadth and depth was observed after two AZD1222 doses. Spike-spanning, vaccine-associated CD4 TCRs were dominant at 160-218 and 743-854.

Germline CDR1 reads SGHRS; CDR2 reads YFSETQ. V dropped 4 bases and J dropped 6; count of bases not matched to a gene: 12. The CDR3 totals 16 residues. The chain is built from TRBV5-1 and TRBJ2-2; 7 nucleotides align to TRBD1. The receptor's source is an adult who received the AZD1222 COVID-19 vaccine. The sample was peripheral blood, taken 28 days after the second AZD1222 dose. In nucleotides, the CDR3 is TGCGCCAGCAGCCCAAAGGGACAGCACGTAGCCGGGGAGCTGTTTTTT. As protein: CASSPKGQHVAGELFF.